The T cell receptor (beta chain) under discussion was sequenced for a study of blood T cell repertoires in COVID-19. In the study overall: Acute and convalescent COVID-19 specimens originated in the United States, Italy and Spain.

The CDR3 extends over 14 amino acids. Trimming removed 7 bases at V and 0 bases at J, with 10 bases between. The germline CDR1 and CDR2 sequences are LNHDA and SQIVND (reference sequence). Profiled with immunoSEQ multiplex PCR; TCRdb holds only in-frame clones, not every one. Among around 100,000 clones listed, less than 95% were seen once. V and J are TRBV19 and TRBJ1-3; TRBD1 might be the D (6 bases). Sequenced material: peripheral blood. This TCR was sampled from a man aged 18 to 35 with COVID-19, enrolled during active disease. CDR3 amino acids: CASILDSSGNTIYF. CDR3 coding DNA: TGTGCCAGTATTCTGGACAGCTCTGGAAACACCATATATTTT.